The source of this T cell receptor (beta chain) is a study of blood T cell repertoires in COVID-19. About the study: In each case, the material was cDNA or gDNA derived from T cells, B-cell-depleted T cells, or PBMCs.

As originally analysed: Reference gene primer amplification yielded estimated nucleated cell counts. This table comes from immunoSEQ multiplex PCR, and its TCRdb copy is limited to in-frame clones, with some not included. V, J and clone size are those of that table, while D and trimming were read from the DNA. The sample consists of around 230,000 clones, roughly 80% of them appearing once. With 4 bases removed from V and 3 bases from J, the gap between germline ends came to 10 bases. Per the germline V gene, CDR1 is SGHTA and CDR2 is FQGNSA. This CDR3 has 13 amino acids. The chain employs TRBV7-2 and TRBJ2-7; the D gene is possibly TRBD2 (6 bases). Sequencing used peripheral blood. This TCR came from a woman aged 80 or older with acute or convalescent COVID-19. CDR3 in amino acids: CASSSGDFYEQYF. CDR3 bases: TGTGCCAGCAGCTCGGGGGATTTCTACGAGCAGTACTTC.